Sequencing of this T cell receptor beta chain was carried out in a study of cytotoxic CD8 clonotypes in ibrutinib-treated CLL. Whole-study results and caveats: Private clonotypes, not public ones, expanded at ibrutinib response. Clonality was higher at ibrutinib response and returned toward baseline at progression.

Worth noting for this clone: What it binds is not known.

Germline CDR1 reads ENHRY; CDR2 reads SYGVKD. The CDR3 totals 14 residues. V lost 0 bases to trimming and J lost 6 bases, with 11 bases between them. Cryopreserved PBMCs supplied approximately 2 micrograms of genomic DNA for TCR beta libraries. Measured with immunoSEQ multiplex PCR; TCRdb has only the in-frame clones, and not every one. The table includes some 300,000 clones, 80% detected once. V and J are TRBV10-3 and TRBJ1-2; D not resolved. Here the sequenced sample was PBMCs, taken before ibrutinib treatment. The clonotype was recovered from a human donor with chronic lymphocytic leukemia. CDR3 sequence (DNA): TGTGCCATCAGTGAGTCGATTGTAGGTCATGGCTACACCTTC. Its protein product is CAISESIVGHGYTF.